The 26 T cell receptor beta chains given below trace back to one sample, sequenced in a study of cytomegalovirus exposure and HLA in healthy donors. Using immunoSEQ multiplex PCR, the repertoire was profiled, and TCRdb retains in-frame clones only, with some absent. The data show approximately 220,000 clones, roughly 88% seen once. Material for sequencing was PBMCs. The receptor set was obtained from a woman under 40 in good health and CMV-seropositive.

For this clone: This CDR3 is also generated by other DNA sequences in the sample. The chain is built from TRBV18 and TRBJ1-2; D not certain. Germline V gene lookup returns CDR1 KGHSH and CDR2 LQKENI. There are 12 residues in the CDR3. V was cut by 0 bases and J by 5 bases, with 4 bases left in between. The CDR3 DNA is TGTGCCAGCTCACCACCAGGGTATGGCTACACCTTC. It codes for CASSPPGYGYTF.

The CDR3 here is CASSEAGSKVQETQYF. The DNA of the CDR3 is TGTGCCAGCAGTGAAGCCGGGTCCAAGGTCCAGGAGACCCAGTACTTC. The chain combines TRBV2 with TRBJ2-5; D ambiguous. The V gene's germline CDR1 is SNHLY and CDR2 FYNNEI. Trimming stripped 0 bases from V and 5 bases from J, with 16 bases between. This CDR3 has 16 residues.

The chain links TRBV5-1 to TRBJ2-1; 11 bases match TRBD2. Germline CDR1 SGHRS, CDR2 YFSETQ. J lost 7 bases, V lost 2 bases, and 5 bases had no gene match. The CDR3 loop spans 15 amino acids. CDR3 residues: CASSFRLAGGNEQFF. The CDR3 DNA reads TGCGCCAGCAGCTTCAGGCTAGCGGGAGGAAATGAGCAGTTCTTC.

V gene TRBV9 combines with J gene TRBJ1-3, with D unclear. The germline CDR1 and CDR2 sequences are SGDLS and YYNGEE. V lost 0 bases, J lost 4 bases, and 5 bases lay in between. This CDR3 is 13 amino acids long. This CDR3 is CASSVDQGNTIYF. CDR3 coding DNA: TGTGCCAGCAGCGTAGATCAAGGAAACACCATATATTTT.

Points on this clone: Other DNA sequences within the sample encode an identical CDR3. The chain has TRBV29-1 and TRBJ1-1, with a tentative D call TRBD1 (6 bases). The CDR3 consists of 13 residues. Germline CDR1 reads SQVTM; CDR2 reads ANQGSEA. V was cut by 3 bases and J by 5 bases, with 13 bases left in between. The CDR3 region has the DNA TGCAGCGTTGACAGGGGTGGAGGAACTGAAGCTTTCTTT. The encoded protein is CSVDRGGGTEAFF.

V usage is TRBV10-3 and J usage is TRBJ1-2; TRBD1 agrees at 9 bases. Trimming cost V 10 bases and J 8 bases; bases outside gene matches: 11. Germline CDR1 and CDR2: ENHRY and SYGVKD. The CDR3 has 13 amino acids. The DNA of the CDR3 is TGTGCCACCGAAGGGACAGGGAGGGAGGGCTACACCTTC. As protein: CATEGTGREGYTF.

The CDR3 DNA is TGTGCCTGGAGTGACCTTTACGAGCAGTACTTC. Encoded protein: CAWSDLYEQYF. The chain combines TRBV30 with TRBJ2-7; no firm D call. Germline V gives CDR1 GTSNPN, CDR2 SVGIG (reference sequence). The CDR3 covers 11 residues. V shed 1 base and J shed 4 bases, with 5 bases lying between them. Variable domain in full (rest from reference TRBV30 and TRBJ2-7): SQTIHQWPATLVQPVGSPLSLECTVEGTSNPNLYWYRQAAGRGLQLLFYSVGIGQISSEVPQNLSASRPQDRQFILSSKKLLLSDSGFYLCAWSDLYEQYFGPGTRLTVT.

The rearrangement uses TRBV30 and TRBJ2-7; D is possibly TRBD2 (5 bases). Germline V lookup: CDR1 GTSNPN, CDR2 SVGIG (reference sequence). The CDR3 is 12 residues long. V lost 2 bases and J lost 0, with 5 bases in between. The CDR3 sequence is CAWSRDSYEQYF. The CDR3 region has the DNA TGTGCCTGGAGTCGGGACTCCTACGAGCAGTACTTC.

CDR3: CASSPPTSWETQYF. DNA of the CDR3: TGTGCCAGCTCACCGCCGACTTCCTGGGAGACCCAGTACTTC. This chain joins TRBV18 and TRBJ2-5; D remains unclear. The CDR3 is 14 amino acids. V was shortened by 3 bases and J by 5 bases, with 13 bases between the two germline ends. CDR1 and CDR2 (germline): KGHSH, LQKENI.

This sequence joins TRBV4-1 and TRBJ1-1, with D perhaps TRBD1 (6 bases). V shed 0 bases and J shed 10 bases, with 18 bases lying between them. In germline, CDR1 is MGHRA, CDR2 YSYEKL. The CDR3 runs to 15 residues. The CDR3 DNA reads as TGCGCCAGCAGCCAAGATGAGGGTCAAGGCAGGGGAGCTTTCTTT. It translates to CASSQDEGQGRGAFF.

This sequence joins TRBV10-1 and TRBJ2-1, with 10 bases aligning to TRBD1. The ends lost 8 bases at V and 8 bases at J; junction bases unmatched: 12. Germline loops: CDR1 WNHNN, CDR2 SYGVQD (reference sequence). The CDR3 loop spans 15 amino acids. This chain's CDR3 is CASSKLGTGVYEQFF. CDR3 in DNA: TGCGCCAGCTCTAAACTCGGGACAGGGGTCTATGAGCAGTTCTTC.

The rearrangement uses TRBV2 and TRBJ2-3, with 7 bases aligning to TRBD1. The CDR3 is 14 residues long. After removal of 6 bases from V and 6 bases from J, the junction contained 9 bases not matched to a gene. Germline V lookup: CDR1 SNHLY, CDR2 FYNNEI. The CDR3 nucleotides read TGTGCCAGCAGAAACAGGGGTCGAGGGGATACGCAGTATTTT. This codes for CASRNRGRGDTQYF.

The J gene is TRBJ2-7, the V gene TRBV28, with 8 bases fitting TRBD1. In germline, CDR1 is MDHEN, CDR2 SYDVKM. This CDR3 contains 15 residues. V shed 6 bases and J 5 bases; nucleotides not matched to a gene: 12. The CDR3 sequence is CASRMMTGDFHEQYF. The CDR3 nucleotides read TGTGCCAGCAGGATGATGACAGGGGATTTCCACGAGCAGTACTTC.

This chain connects TRBV30 to TRBJ2-3; weak D call: TRBD1 (6 bases). Germline V lookup: CDR1 GTSNPN, CDR2 SVGIG (reference sequence). The length of the CDR3 is 14 residues. Trimming left V 0 bases short and J 2 bases short, with 9 bases between. DNA of the CDR3: TGTGCCTGGAGTGTAGGGGGAAACACAGATACGCAGTATTTT. Protein product: CAWSVGGNTDTQYF.

The V and J genes are TRBV2 and TRBJ2-7, with D unresolved. The CDR3 has 10 amino acids. The V gene lost 3 bases and the J gene lost 5 bases, with 2 bases spanning the gap. From germline, CDR1 is SNHLY and CDR2 FYNNEI. CDR3 nucleotide sequence: TGTGCCAGCAGTGACCACGAGCAGTACTTC. The encoded protein is CASSDHEQYF.

This clone was detected a few times. The chain joins TRBV5-4 to TRBJ2-1; no reliable D call. The V end lost 0 bases, the J end lost 0 bases, and 7 bases lay between the germline ends. This CDR3 contains 15 residues. CDR1 and CDR2 (germline): SGHNT, YYREEE (reference sequence). CDR3 in DNA: TGTGCCAGCAGCTTGGATCCGAGCTCCTACAATGAGCAGTTCTTC. Its translation is CASSLDPSSYNEQFF.

V is TRBV7-2 and J is TRBJ1-5; D is uncertain. This CDR3 is 14 amino acids long. Germline V gives CDR1 SGHTA, CDR2 FQGNSA. V gave up 2 bases and J gave up 3 bases, with 8 bases separating them. The CDR3 sequence: CASSLTQNNQPQHF. In DNA form, the CDR3 reads TGTGCCAGCAGCTTAACTCAGAACAATCAGCCCCAGCATTTT.

This clone has just a few counts. V and J are TRBV11-2 and TRBJ1-2; 7 bases align to TRBD1. The J segment lost 4 bases and the V segment lost 5 bases, leaving 4 bases of the junction unmatched. Germline V lookup: CDR1 SGHAT, CDR2 FQNNGV. This CDR3 is 13 amino acids long. In DNA, the CDR3 is TGTGCCAGCAGCCCCGGGACAGTCTATGGCTACACCTTC. It translates to CASSPGTVYGYTF.

This clone was seen a single time. J is TRBJ2-5 and V is TRBV5-1; D is perhaps TRBD1 or TRBD2 (5 bases each). Germline V lookup: CDR1 SGHRS, CDR2 YFSETQ. Deletions cut 0 bases from V and 2 bases from J, with 14 bases between. This CDR3 is 16 amino acids long. CDR3 residues: CASSLGSGDGQETQYF. The DNA of the CDR3 is TGCGCCAGCAGCTTGGGAAGTGGGGACGGTCAAGAGACCCAGTACTTC.

The CDR3 protein is CGQPQGYEQYF. As DNA, the CDR3 is TGCGGCCAGCCCCAGGGCTACGAGCAGTACTTC. The rearrangement links TRBV10-1 to TRBJ2-7; tentative D call: TRBD1 (5 bases). The germline gives CDR1 WNHNN, CDR2 SYGVQD (reference sequence). This CDR3 region has 11 residues.

The chain carries TRBV15 and TRBJ1-1, with D hard to call. The CDR3 loop spans 14 amino acids. The germline V gene encodes CDR1 LNHNV and CDR2 YYDKDF (reference sequence). The germline V and J ends were trimmed by 8 bases and 1 base, with 14 bases remaining between them. This CDR3 reads CATHRAGSNTEAFF. The CDR3 DNA reads as TGTGCCACCCACCGAGCGGGATCGAACACTGAAGCTTTCTTT.

The V gene is TRBV5-1, the J gene TRBJ1-2; TRBD1 matches 11 bases. The germline V gene has CDR1 SGHRS and CDR2 YFSETQ. CDR3 length: 16 amino acids. J was trimmed by 4 bases and V by 0 bases; bases with no gene match: 5. CDR3 in DNA: TGCGCCAGCAGCTTGGGTCGGGACAGGGGGACCTATGGCTACACCTTC. Translating gives CASSLGRDRGTYGYTF.

CDR3 in amino acids: CASSLESGGNTEAFF. The CDR3 nucleotides read TGTGCCAGCAGCTTGGAGTCCGGGGGTAACACTGAAGCTTTCTTT. This chain connects TRBV5-4 to TRBJ1-1, with TRBD1 as a possible D gene (5 bases). From germline, CDR1 is SGHNT and CDR2 YYREEE (reference sequence). This CDR3 contains 15 residues. The V gene lost 0 bases and the J gene lost 2 bases, with 11 bases spanning the gap. Together with reference TRBV5-4 and TRBJ1-1, the CDR3 gives the full variable domain: ETGVTQSPTHLIKTRGQQVTLRCSSQSGHNTVSWYQQALGQGPQFIFQYYREEENGRGNFPPRFSGLQFPNYSSELNVNALELDDSALYLCASSLESGGNTEAFFGQGTRLTVV.

The CDR3: CASSFSGGGGEQYF. DNA for the CDR3: TGTGCCAGCAGCTTCTCGGGGGGAGGTGGGGAGCAGTACTTC. The chain couples TRBV5-4 to TRBJ2-7, with TRBD2 matching over 7 bases. With V trimmed by 2 bases and J by 7 bases, 9 bases remained unmatched. This CDR3 is built from 14 residues. Germline loops: CDR1 SGHNT, CDR2 YYREEE (reference sequence).

J is TRBJ1-1 and V is TRBV11-2; D might be TRBD1 (5 bases). The V end was cut by 2 bases, the J end by 4 bases, with 17 bases between. The CDR3 runs 16 residues. CDR1 SGHAT and CDR2 FQNNGV come from the germline V gene. The chain's CDR3 is CASSLLLGEYGTEAFF. CDR3 nucleotides: TGTGCCAGCAGCTTACTTTTAGGGGAGTACGGCACTGAAGCTTTCTTT.

This chain uses TRBV11-2 with TRBJ2-7, with 8 bases aligning to TRBD2. The V gene end was trimmed by 1 base and the J gene end by 3 bases; junction bases not matched to a gene: 2. Germline V gene lookup returns CDR1 SGHAT and CDR2 FQNNGV. CDR3 length: 14 residues. The CDR3 protein is CASSLVSGNYEQYF. The CDR3, as DNA: TGTGCCAGCAGCTTAGTTAGCGGGAACTACGAGCAGTACTTC.